Below are 14 T cell receptor beta chains sequenced from a single sample in a study of vaccination effects on CD4 cells after COVID-19. The protocol was immunoSEQ multiplex PCR, while the TCRdb copy is restricted to in-frame clones and leaves out a portion. This sample has some 70,000 clones; 81% occur once, and the top ten carry 1.2%. In the ViraFEST assay, antigen-specific CD4+ clonotypes were identified by expansion after peptide-pool stimulation. Around day 10 of culture, CD4+ T cells were separated out. Two-dose BNT162b2 or mRNA-1273 vaccination was given to participants. No antigens are known for them. The source material was CD4+ T cells from PBMCs cultured with HCoV-229E spike peptides, sampled after COVID-19 vaccination. These receptors all stem from a human donor who received a COVID-19 vaccine.

The chain carries TRBV7-9 and TRBJ2-3; 16 bases fit TRBD2. Germline V gives CDR1 SEHNR, CDR2 FQNEAQ (reference sequence). The CDR3 sequence is 18 residues long. The ends lost 6 bases at V and 0 bases at J; junction bases unmatched: 6. The CDR3 region is CASRIGTSGGVSTDTQYF. CDR3 sequence (DNA): TGTGCCAGCAGGATCGGGACTAGCGGGGGGGTTAGCACAGATACGCAGTATTTT.

This chain uses TRBV21-1 with TRBJ1-2; the DNA was not used to check the table's D call, TRBD1. TRBV21-1 is a pseudogene segment. This CDR3 has 16 amino acids. The CDR3 sequence is CASSRVRQGEGYGYTF. For the CDR3, the DNA is TGTGCCAGCAGCAGGGTCCGACAGGGCGAAGGCTATGGCTACACCTTC.

The chain links TRBV6-6 to TRBJ2-7; unclear D gene. CDR3 length equals 15 residues. V gave up 5 bases and J gave up 5 bases, with 19 bases separating them. Looked up from germline, CDR1 is MNHNY and CDR2 is SVGAGI (reference sequence). The CDR3 nucleotides read TGTGCCAGCAGTCTGGAACAACCGCCTTCTCACGAGCAGTACGTC. Translated: CASSLEQPPSHEQYV.

The genes are TRBV30 and TRBJ1-6, with 9 bases lining up with TRBD1. The CDR3 runs to 17 residues. Germline V gene data show CDR1 as GTSNPN and CDR2 as SVGIG (reference sequence). The trim removed 1 base at V and 2 bases at J, leaving 6 bases unmatched. Here the CDR3 reads CAWSGGTGKTYNSPLHF. CDR3 nucleotide sequence: TGTGCCTGGAGTGGCGGGACAGGGAAGACCTATAATTCACCCCTCCACTTT.

The genes are TRBV9 and TRBJ1-6, with D tentatively TRBD1 (6 bases). CDR3 length: 15 residues. CDR1 and CDR2 from the germline V gene are SGDLS and YYNGEE. Trimming took 0 bases from V and 8 from J, leaving 12 bases between them. The CDR3 loop is CASSVEGGGHSPLHF. The CDR3 DNA reads TGTGCCAGCAGCGTAGAGGGGGGTGGTCATTCACCCCTCCACTTT.

The chain has TRBV6-6 and TRBJ1-2; 7 bases match TRBD1. The germline gives CDR1 MNHNY, CDR2 SVGAGI (reference sequence). The CDR3 extends over 13 amino acids. V shed 6 bases and J 3 bases; nucleotides not matched to a gene: 4. The CDR3 DNA sequence: TGTGCCAGCAGCACCACAGGGGACTATGGCTACACCTTC. Its translation is CASSTTGDYGYTF.

This clone was counted only a few times. V and J are TRBV2 and TRBJ2-2; 7 bases line up with TRBD2. V lost 5 bases, J lost 6 bases, and 6 bases stayed unmatched. This CDR3 region has 14 residues. Germline loops: CDR1 SNHLY, CDR2 FYNNEI. Here the CDR3 DNA reads TGTGCCAGCAGTACACATGGACTAGCCGGGGAGCTGTTTTTT. Protein: CASSTHGLAGELFF.

The genes are TRBV7-2 and TRBJ2-1; 13 positions agree with TRBD2. V trimming: 3 bases; J trimming: 0 bases; junction bases outside the gene matches: 8. The CDR3 is 19 residues long. Germline values: CDR1 SGHTA, CDR2 FQGNSA. The CDR3 loop reads CASSFRTSGGLSSYNEQFF. CDR3 nucleotide sequence: TGTGCCAGCAGCTTTAGGACTAGCGGGGGCCTAAGCTCCTACAATGAGCAGTTCTTC.

The rearrangement uses TRBV24-1 and TRBJ2-5; tentative D call: TRBD2 (5 bases). The V end lost 4 bases, the J end lost 2 bases, and 13 bases lay between the germline ends. The CDR3 covers 15 residues. Germline loops: CDR1 KGHDR, CDR2 SFDVKD. The CDR3 loop reads CATSEYGVGQETQYF. The CDR3 nucleotides are TGTGCCACCAGTGAGTACGGGGTTGGACAAGAGACCCAGTACTTC.

This sequence joins TRBV19 and TRBJ1-2; D is perhaps TRBD1 (5 bases). V shed 3 bases and J shed 3 bases, with 11 bases lying between them. From germline, CDR1 is LNHDA and CDR2 SQIVND (reference sequence). This CDR3 is 14 amino acids long. CDR3 amino acids: CASSISREDYGYTF. In nucleotides, the CDR3 is TGTGCCAGTAGTATTAGCAGGGAGGACTATGGCTACACCTTC.

The chain has TRBV28 and TRBJ2-7; TRBD1 agrees at 9 bases. Germline V gene sequence: CDR1 MDHEN, CDR2 SYDVKM. There are 14 residues in the CDR3. V shed 5 bases and J 5 bases; nucleotides not matched to a gene: 7. The CDR3 nucleotides are TGTGCCAGCAGTCCTACCGGGACAGGGAACGAGCAGTACGTC. Its protein product is CASSPTGTGNEQYV.

This clone was counted between two and nine times. The CDR3 loop is CASSSRSELFF. The CDR3 coding sequence is TGTGCCAGCAGCTCCCGATCGGAGCTGTTTTTT. The V gene is TRBV7-2, the J gene TRBJ2-2; D is ambiguous. Trimming stripped 4 bases from V and 10 bases from J, with 7 bases between. CDR1 SGHTA and CDR2 FQGNSA come from the germline V gene. This CDR3 spans 11 amino acids. Full variable domain (rest looked up from reference TRBV7-2 and TRBJ2-2): GAGVSQSPSNKVTEKGKDVELRCDPISGHTALYWYRQSLGQGLEFLIYFQGNSAPDKSGLPSDRFSAERTGGSVSTLTIQRTQQEDSAVYLCASSSRSELFFGEGSRLTVL.

The chain combines TRBV12-3 or TRBV12-4 with TRBJ2-1; D unresolved. Trimming shortened V by 5 bases and J by 8 bases, and 13 bases separated the two germline ends. This CDR3 has 13 residues. CDR3 protein: CASSRTPVHEQFF. The CDR3 nucleotides read TGTGCCAGCAGTCGGACCCCGGTCCATGAGCAGTTCTTC.

The chain recombines TRBV30 with TRBJ1-3; D not certain. V lost 0 bases and J 2 bases, leaving 8 bases between the germline ends. The CDR3 is 14 residues long. The V gene's germline CDR1 is GTSNPN and CDR2 SVGIG (reference sequence). The DNA for the CDR3 is TGTGCCTGGAGTGTACCCGGGACTGGAAACACCATATATTTT. It encodes CAWSVPGTGNTIYF.